This T cell receptor beta chain is from a study of beta chain features in type 1 diabetes. Overall study findings and caveats: For Type 1 diabetes patients, all four CD4+ subsets carried TCRB CDR3s that were moderately but significantly shorter.

The investigators reverse transcribed all of the isolated RNA, so they sequenced expressed TCRB transcripts. TCRdb's table, derived via immunoSEQ multiplex PCR, lists solely in-frame clones and lacks some. Among tens of thousands of clones listed, about 71% were seen once. CDR1 SGHNT and CDR2 YYREEE come from the germline V gene (reference sequence). Trimming shortened V by 4 bases and J by 1 base, and 23 bases separated the two germline ends. The CDR3 has 18 amino acids. In its sample, this clone was seen once. Its antigen is unknown. Sequencing was carried out using stem cell memory CD4+ T cells from blood. This chain uses TRBV5-4 with TRBJ1-1; D may be TRBD1 (5 bases). The sequence derives from a woman aged 40 to 50 with type 1 diabetes. The CDR3 loop reads CASSGGGVRQFSNTEAFF. CDR3 nucleotide sequence: TGTGCCAGCAGCGGGGGAGGGGTCCGACAGTTTTCGAACACTGAAGCTTTCTTT. The full variable domain, its missing parts supplied by reference TRBV5-4 and TRBJ1-1, is ETGVTQSPTHLIKTRGQQVTLRCSSQSGHNTVSWYQQALGQGPQFIFQYYREEENGRGNFPPRFSGLQFPNYSSELNVNALELDDSALYLCASSGGGVRQFSNTEAFFGQGTRLTVV.